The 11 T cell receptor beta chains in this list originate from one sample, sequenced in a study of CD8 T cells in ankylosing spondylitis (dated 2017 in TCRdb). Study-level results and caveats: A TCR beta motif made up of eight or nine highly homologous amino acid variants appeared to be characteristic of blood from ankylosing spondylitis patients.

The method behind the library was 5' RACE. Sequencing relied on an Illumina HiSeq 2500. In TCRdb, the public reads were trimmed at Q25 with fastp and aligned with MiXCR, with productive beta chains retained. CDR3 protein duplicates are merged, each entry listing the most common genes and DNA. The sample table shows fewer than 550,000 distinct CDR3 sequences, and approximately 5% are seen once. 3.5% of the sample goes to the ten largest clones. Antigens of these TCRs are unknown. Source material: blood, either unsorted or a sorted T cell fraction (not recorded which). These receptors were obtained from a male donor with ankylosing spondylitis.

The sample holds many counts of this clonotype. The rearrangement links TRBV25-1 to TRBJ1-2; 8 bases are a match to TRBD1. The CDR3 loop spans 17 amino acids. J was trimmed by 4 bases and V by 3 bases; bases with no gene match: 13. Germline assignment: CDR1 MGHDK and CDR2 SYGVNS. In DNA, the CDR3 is TGTGCCAGCAGTGATCGATCGGGGCCAGGGGGCGCCTATGGCTACACCTTC. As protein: CASSDRSGPGGAYGYTF.

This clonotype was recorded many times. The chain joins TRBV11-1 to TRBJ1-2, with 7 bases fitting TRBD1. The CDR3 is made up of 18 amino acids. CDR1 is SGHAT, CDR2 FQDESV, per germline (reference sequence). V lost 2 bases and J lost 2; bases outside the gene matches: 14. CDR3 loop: CASSLSPRDSLINYGYTF. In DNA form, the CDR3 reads TGTGCCAGCAGCTTAAGCCCTCGGGACAGCCTTATAAACTATGGCTACACCTTC.

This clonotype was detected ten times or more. CDR3 residues: CASSARSRLAVADTQYF. DNA of the CDR3: TGTGCCAGCAGCGCTCGGAGTAGACTAGCGGTGGCAGATACGCAGTATTTT. V gene TRBV7-6 combines with J gene TRBJ2-3; 9 nucleotides agree with TRBD2. The length of the CDR3 is 17 residues. From germline, CDR1 is SGHVS and CDR2 FNYEAQ. V lost 5 bases and J lost 4; bases outside the gene matches: 13.

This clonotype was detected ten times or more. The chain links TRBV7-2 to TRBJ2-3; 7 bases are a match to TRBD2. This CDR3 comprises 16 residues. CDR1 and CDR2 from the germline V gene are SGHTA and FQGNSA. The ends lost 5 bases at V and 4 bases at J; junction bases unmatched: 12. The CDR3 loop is CASSPRGAGSSDTQYF. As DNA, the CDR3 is TGTGCCAGCAGCCCCCGAGGAGCGGGATCTTCAGATACGCAGTATTTT.

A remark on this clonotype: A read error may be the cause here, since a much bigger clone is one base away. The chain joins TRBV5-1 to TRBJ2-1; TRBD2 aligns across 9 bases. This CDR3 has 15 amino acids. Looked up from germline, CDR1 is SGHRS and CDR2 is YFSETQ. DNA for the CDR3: TGCGCCAGCAGCTTGGAACTAGCGGGTTACAATGAGCAGCTCTTC. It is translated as CASSLELAGYNEQLF. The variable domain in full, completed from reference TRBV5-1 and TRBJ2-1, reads KAGVTQTPRYLIKTRGQQVTLSCSPISGHRSVSWYQQTPGQGLQFLFEYFSETQRNKGNFPGRFSGRQFSNSRSEMNVSTLELGDSALYLCASSLELAGYNEQLFGPGTRLTVL.

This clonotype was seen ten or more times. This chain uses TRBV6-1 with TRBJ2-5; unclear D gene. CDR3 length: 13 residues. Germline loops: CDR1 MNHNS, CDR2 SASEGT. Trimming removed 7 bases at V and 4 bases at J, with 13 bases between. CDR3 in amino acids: CASIDTHGETQYF. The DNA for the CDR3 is TGTGCCAGCATTGATACTCATGGAGAGACCCAGTACTTC.

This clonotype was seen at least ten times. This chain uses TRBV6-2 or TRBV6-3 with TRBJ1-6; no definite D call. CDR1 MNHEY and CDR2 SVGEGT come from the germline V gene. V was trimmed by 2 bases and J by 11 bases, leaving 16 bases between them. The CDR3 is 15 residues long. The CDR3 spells CASSYPPDRGAPLHF. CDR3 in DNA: TGTGCCAGCAGTTACCCGCCTGACCGGGGAGCACCCCTCCACTTT.

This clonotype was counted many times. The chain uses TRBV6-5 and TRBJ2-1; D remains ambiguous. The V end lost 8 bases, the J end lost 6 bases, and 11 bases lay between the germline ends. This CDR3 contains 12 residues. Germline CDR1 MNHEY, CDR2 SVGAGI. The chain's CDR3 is CASWRPGNEQFF. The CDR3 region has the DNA TGTGCCAGCTGGCGGCCGGGCAATGAGCAGTTCTTC.

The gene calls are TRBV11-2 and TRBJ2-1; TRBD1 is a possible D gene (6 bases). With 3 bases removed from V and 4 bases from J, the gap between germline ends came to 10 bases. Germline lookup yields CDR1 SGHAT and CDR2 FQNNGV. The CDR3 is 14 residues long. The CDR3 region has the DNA TGTGCCAGCAGCTTCAGGACAGTATACAATGAGCAGTTCTTC. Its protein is CASSFRTVYNEQFF.

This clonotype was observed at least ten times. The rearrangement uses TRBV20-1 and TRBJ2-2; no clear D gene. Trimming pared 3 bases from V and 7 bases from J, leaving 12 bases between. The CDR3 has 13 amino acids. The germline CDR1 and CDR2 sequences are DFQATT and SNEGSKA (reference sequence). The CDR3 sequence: CSARPVWVGELFF. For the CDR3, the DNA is TGCAGTGCTAGGCCCGTGTGGGTCGGGGAGCTGTTTTTT.

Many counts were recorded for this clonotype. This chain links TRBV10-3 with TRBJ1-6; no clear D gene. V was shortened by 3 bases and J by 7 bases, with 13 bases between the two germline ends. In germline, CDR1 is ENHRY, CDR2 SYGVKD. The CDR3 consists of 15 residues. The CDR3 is CAISDTRGSNSPLHF. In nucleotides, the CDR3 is TGTGCCATCAGTGATACCCGAGGGAGCAATTCACCCCTCCACTTT.